Below, 2 T cell receptor beta chains from the same sample are listed, as sequenced in a study of identical twins. TCRdb reprocessed the 5' RACE reads via MiXCR and lists one record per CDR3 protein. Seen here are 1.5 million to 2 million distinct CDR3 sequences, under 35% observed once, and the top ten hold approximately 0.29%. Sequencing was performed on cord blood. The receptors were sampled from a newborn girl in good health.

This clonotype was found a few times. The gene calls are TRBV20-1 and TRBJ1-2, with TRBD1 as a possible D gene (6 bases). V lost 4 bases, J lost 0 bases, and 18 bases lay in between. The CDR3 is made up of 16 amino acids. The germline gives CDR1 DFQATT, CDR2 SNEGSKA (reference sequence). CDR3: CSATLLPDRSNYGYTF. CDR3 sequence (DNA): TGCAGTGCTACCCTACTACCGGACAGATCTAACTATGGCTACACCTTC.

The V gene is TRBV5-1, the J gene TRBJ2-7; 8 bases match TRBD2. The trim removed 1 base at V and 0 bases at J, leaving 12 bases unmatched. The CDR3 covers 18 residues. Germline loops: CDR1 SGHRS, CDR2 YFSETQ. The CDR3 sequence: CASSLSVPSGSLSYEQYF. The CDR3 nucleotides are TGCGCCAGCAGCTTGTCTGTACCGAGCGGGAGCCTCTCCTACGAGCAGTACTTC. Supplemented by reference TRBV5-1 and TRBJ2-7, the full variable domain reads KAGVTQTPRYLIKTRGQQVTLSCSPISGHRSVSWYQQTPGQGLQFLFEYFSETQRNKGNFPGRFSGRQFSNSRSEMNVSTLELGDSALYLCASSLSVPSGSLSYEQYFGPGTRLTVT.